The 21 T cell receptor beta chains given below trace back to one sample, sequenced in a study of identical twins. TCRdb re-called the 5' RACE reads with MiXCR, one entry per CDR3 protein. The sample lists 200,000 to 250,000 distinct CDR3 sequences; around 7% were seen once. These data were also reused for a study on yellow fever vaccine responses in identical twins.

Sequencing used memory (CD45RO+) T cells sorted from blood. These receptors were obtained from a woman aged 18-30 years in good health.

In this sample, this clonotype turned up many times. V is TRBV12-3 or TRBV12-4 and J is TRBJ2-5; 13 positions agree with TRBD2. The CDR3 contains 15 residues. V was clipped by 6 bases and J by 7 bases; unmatched bases: 8. This CDR3 is CASRAGTSGAGTQYF. The CDR3 DNA reads as TGTGCCAGCAGAGCCGGGACTAGCGGGGCGGGGACCCAGTACTTC.

There are a few counts of this clonotype. The gene calls are TRBV29-1 and TRBJ2-3; a weak D match, TRBD1 (6 bases). Germline V lookup: CDR1 SQVTM, CDR2 ANQGSEA. Between the trimmed V and J ends, which lost 8 bases and 3 bases, there was a span of 18 bases. The CDR3 covers 14 residues. CDR3 in DNA: TGCAGCACTAAAACAGGGATCGGGACAGATACGCAGTATTTT. It encodes CSTKTGIGTDTQYF.

This clonotype appeared many times. This chain connects TRBV20-1 to TRBJ2-3; the match to TRBD2 covers 8 bases. With V trimmed by 2 bases and J by 3 bases, 19 bases remained unmatched. Germline-derived CDR1 and CDR2 are DFQATT and SNEGSKA (reference sequence). The CDR3 length is 19 residues. CDR3 DNA sequence: TGCAGTGCTAGACCTCTAAGCGGGACCGCTACGGGAGGGACAGATACGCAGTATTTT. This translates into CSARPLSGTATGGTDTQYF.

This clonotype has more than one count but fewer than ten. This chain links TRBV24-1 with TRBJ2-1; D may correspond to TRBD1 or TRBD2 (5 bases each). Germline loops: CDR1 KGHDR, CDR2 SFDVKD. The CDR3 runs to 15 residues. V was pared by 3 bases and J by 3 bases, with 11 bases between. The CDR3: CATSDLRDGYNEQFF. Written as DNA, the CDR3 is TGTGCCACCAGTGATCTGAGGGACGGCTACAATGAGCAGTTCTTC.

This clonotype was seen many times. This sequence joins TRBV11-2 and TRBJ2-7; 12 bases map to TRBD2. Germline assignment: CDR1 SGHAT and CDR2 FQNNGV. The CDR3 is made up of 17 amino acids. The V segment lost 3 bases and the J segment 0 bases; nucleotides outside the gene matches: 6. The CDR3, as DNA: TGTGCCAGCAGCTTCAGGACTAGCGGGGTCAACTCCTACGAGCAGTACTTC. As protein: CASSFRTSGVNSYEQYF.

The table lists this clonotype with many counts. The V gene is TRBV29-1, the J gene TRBJ2-2; the match to TRBD2 covers 13 bases. V lost 7 bases and J lost 4; bases outside the gene matches: 3. The V gene's germline CDR1 is SQVTM and CDR2 ANQGSEA. The CDR3 has 14 residues. In nucleotides, the CDR3 is TGCAGCGCGGGACTAGCGGGATCCACCGGGGAGCTGTTTTTT. It is translated as CSAGLAGSTGELFF.

This clonotype was counted at least ten times. This chain uses TRBV7-9 with TRBJ2-6, with a possible D match to TRBD1 (7 bases). CDR1 and CDR2 (germline): SEHNR, FQNEAQ (reference sequence). V shed 0 bases and J shed 1 base, with 13 bases lying between them. The CDR3 contains 18 residues. The CDR3 spells CASSLAGRGESGANVLTF. CDR3 bases: TGTGCCAGCAGCTTAGCCGGCAGGGGGGAGTCTGGGGCCAACGTCCTGACTTTC.

This clonotype was recorded at least ten times. The V gene is TRBV27, the J gene TRBJ2-7, with TRBD2 identical over 10 bases. Germline CDR1 reads MNHEY; CDR2 reads SMNVEV (reference sequence). This CDR3 spans 16 amino acids. The V and J ends lost 2 bases and 2 bases, in that order; junction bases with no gene match: 6. The CDR3 coding sequence is TGTGCCAGCAGTTTACTGCTAGCGGGAGTCCCCTACGAGCAGTACTTC. Protein: CASSLLLAGVPYEQYF.

This chain connects TRBV7-9 to TRBJ2-5; TRBD1 matches at 9 bases. CDR1 and CDR2 from the germline V gene are SEHNR and FQNEAQ (reference sequence). CDR3 length: 15 amino acids. The V segment lost 4 bases and the J segment 0 bases; nucleotides outside the gene matches: 3. The CDR3 spells CASSYGQGYQETQYF. CDR3 coding DNA: TGTGCCAGCAGCTATGGACAGGGGTACCAAGAGACCCAGTACTTC.

The chain is built from TRBV11-3 and TRBJ2-7, with TRBD2 identical over 8 bases. The germline gives CDR1 SGHNT, CDR2 YENEEA. J gave up 1 base and V 0 bases, and 2 bases lay outside the gene matches. The CDR3 is 15 residues long. The CDR3 loop is CASSLETSGSYEQYF. CDR3 DNA sequence: TGTGCCAGCAGCTTAGAAACTAGCGGATCCTACGAGCAGTACTTC.

This clonotype was counted between two and nine times. V gene TRBV5-1 combines with J gene TRBJ2-1; D remains unclear. The V gene's germline CDR1 is SGHRS and CDR2 YFSETQ. CDR3 length: 17 residues. V dropped 0 bases and J dropped 1 base, with 14 bases sitting between them. CDR3 loop: CASSLAPVGGSYNEQFF. In DNA, the CDR3 is TGCGCCAGCAGCTTGGCCCCAGTTGGTGGGTCCTACAATGAGCAGTTCTTC.

This clonotype was observed a handful of times. Relative to the germline gene, one junction end is altered; a read error may explain this. As DNA, the CDR3 is TGTGCCAGCAGTTTAGGTACCAATGGAGGGGTACAGGGTGAGCAGTCCTTC. This translates into CASSLGTNGGVQGEQSF. The chain couples TRBV12-3 or TRBV12-4 to TRBJ2-1; tentatively, D is TRBD1 or TRBD2 (6 bases each). CDR3 length: 17 amino acids.

In this sample, this clonotype turned up a few times. The chain carries TRBV11-1 and TRBJ2-1; 9 nucleotides line up with TRBD1. Per germline, CDR1 SGHAT and CDR2 FQDESV (reference sequence). The J segment lost 2 bases and the V segment lost 2 bases, leaving 10 bases of the junction unmatched. This CDR3 spans 18 amino acids. This CDR3 is CASSLNRGRVLAYNEQFF. The CDR3 DNA follows: TGTGCCAGCAGCTTAAACAGGGGGCGCGTTTTGGCCTACAATGAGCAGTTCTTC.

The V and J genes are TRBV5-1 and TRBJ2-2; maybe TRBD2 (6 bases). The CDR3 contains 15 residues. Germline V lookup: CDR1 SGHRS, CDR2 YFSETQ. Trimming took off 5 bases at V and 2 bases at J, with 13 bases between the two ends. CDR3 DNA: TGCGCCAGCAGACGGGACTCGATAAACACCGGGGAGCTGTTTTTT. This sequence encodes CASRRDSINTGELFF.

There are a few counts of this clonotype. At one of its ends the junction is not consistent with the germline gene, which may arise from a read error. Here the CDR3 reads CASSSGLGEKLFF. The CDR3, as DNA: TGTGCCAGTAGTTCGGGTCTTGGTGAAAAACTGTTTTTT. J is TRBJ1-4 and V is TRBV6-5; D is unclear. This CDR3 region has 13 residues. Germline V lookup: CDR1 MNHEY, CDR2 SVGAGI.

This clonotype was seen a few times. This chain joins TRBV29-1 and TRBJ2-1, with TRBD2 matching 7 bases. V shed 7 bases, J shed 10 bases, and the junction held 16 bases outside the gene matches. Germline CDR1 is SQVTM and CDR2 is ANQGSEA. The CDR3 is 14 amino acids. The CDR3, as DNA: TGCAGCGGGGCAGGTCGGAGCGGGGTGGAAGAGCAGTTCTTC. It encodes CSGAGRSGVEEQFF.

This clonotype was observed a few times. The rearrangement uses TRBV20-1 and TRBJ2-1; D gene ambiguous. The CDR3 has 11 residues. V shed 4 bases and J shed 4 bases, with 5 bases lying between them. CDR1 is DFQATT, CDR2 SNEGSKA, per germline (reference sequence). The DNA of the CDR3 is TGCAGTGCTAATATGTACAATGAGCAGTTCTTC. It encodes CSANMYNEQFF.

At least ten counts were recorded for this clonotype. The chain recombines TRBV28 with TRBJ1-3; D is undetermined. CDR1 is MDHEN and CDR2 is SYDVKM in the germline V gene. The CDR3 has 16 amino acids. The V and J ends lost 6 bases and 4 bases respectively, with 19 bases between them. The chain's CDR3 is CASSQTRTREGNTIYF. The CDR3 DNA reads TGTGCCAGCAGCCAAACCCGGACTCGTGAAGGAAACACCATATATTTT.

This clonotype was picked up many times. V usage is TRBV5-1 and J usage is TRBJ1-2, with 8 bases that match TRBD1. Germline V lookup: CDR1 SGHRS, CDR2 YFSETQ. The ends lost 4 bases at V and 7 bases at J; junction bases unmatched: 6. The CDR3 length is 13 residues. Here the CDR3 DNA reads TGCGCCAGCAGCGCGGGGACAGGCAGTGGCTACACCTTC. Translating gives CASSAGTGSGYTF.

In this sample, this clonotype turned up many times. The rearrangement joins TRBV12-3 or TRBV12-4 to TRBJ2-3, with D uncertain. The CDR3 consists of 13 residues. Trimming took off 7 bases at V and 4 bases at J, with 12 bases between the two ends. The CDR3 DNA reads as TGTGCCAGCACCCCAGCCTGGGCAGATACGCAGTATTTT. The encoded protein is CASTPAWADTQYF.

This clonotype came up many times. The chain is built from TRBV7-8 and TRBJ2-1, with D perhaps matching TRBD2 (6 bases). From germline, CDR1 is SGHVS and CDR2 FQNEAQ. There are 12 residues in the CDR3. V gave up 5 bases and J gave up 15 bases, with 17 bases separating them. As DNA, the CDR3 is TGTGCCAGCAGCCCTCACTCGGGGGTGGCGTTCTTC. Its protein is CASSPHSGVAFF. Together with reference TRBV7-8 and TRBJ2-1, the CDR3 gives the full variable domain: GAGVSQSPRYKVAKRGQDVALRCDPISGHVSLFWYQQALGQGPEFLTYFQNEAQLDKSGLPSDRFFAERPEGSVSTLKIQRTQQEDSAVYLCASSPHSGVAFFGPGTRLTVL.